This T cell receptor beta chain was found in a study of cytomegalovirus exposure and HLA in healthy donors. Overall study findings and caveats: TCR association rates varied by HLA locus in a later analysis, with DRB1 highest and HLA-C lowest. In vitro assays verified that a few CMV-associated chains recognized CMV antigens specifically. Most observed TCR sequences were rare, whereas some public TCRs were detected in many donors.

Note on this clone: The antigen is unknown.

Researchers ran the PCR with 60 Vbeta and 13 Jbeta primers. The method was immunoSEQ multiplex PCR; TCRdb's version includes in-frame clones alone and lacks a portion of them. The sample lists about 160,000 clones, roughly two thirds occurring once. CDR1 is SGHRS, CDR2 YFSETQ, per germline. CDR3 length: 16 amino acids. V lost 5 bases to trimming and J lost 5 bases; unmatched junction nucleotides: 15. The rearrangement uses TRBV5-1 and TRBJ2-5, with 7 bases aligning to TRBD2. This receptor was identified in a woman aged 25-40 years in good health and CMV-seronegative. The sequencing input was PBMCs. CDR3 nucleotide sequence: TGCGCCAGCAGTTGGGCCCCTACAGGTAGCGGGGAGACCCAGTACTTC. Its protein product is CASSWAPTGSGETQYF.